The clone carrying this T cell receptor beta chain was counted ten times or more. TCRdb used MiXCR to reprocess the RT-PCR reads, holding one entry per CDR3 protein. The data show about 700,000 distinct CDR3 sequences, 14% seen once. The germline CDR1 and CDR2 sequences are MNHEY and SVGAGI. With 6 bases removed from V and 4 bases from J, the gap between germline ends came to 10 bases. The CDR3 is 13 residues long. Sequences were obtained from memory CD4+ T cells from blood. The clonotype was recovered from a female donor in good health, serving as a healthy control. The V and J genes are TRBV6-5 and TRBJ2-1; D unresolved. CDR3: CASRPAPYNEQFF. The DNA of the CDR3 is TGTGCCAGCAGGCCCGCGCCTTACAATGAGCAGTTCTTC.